These 3 T cell receptor beta chains came from one sample sequenced in a study of blood T cell repertoires in COVID-19. Generated by immunoSEQ multiplex PCR, the TCRdb table keeps only in-frame clones and is missing some. Of more than 200,000 clones in the sample, approximately 86% are singletons; the top ten hold under 2.5%. Sequencing was done on a sample of peripheral blood. The receptors stem from a man aged 25 to 40 with active or convalescent COVID-19.

This clone is a singleton in its sample. The genes are TRBV19 and TRBJ2-7; D not certain. Trimming took 7 bases from V and 5 from J, leaving 9 bases between them. CDR3 length equals 11 residues. Germline V CDR1 and CDR2: LNHDA, SQIVND (reference sequence). The DNA of the CDR3 is TGTGCCAGTACCCACCAGGACGAGCAGTACTTC. The encoded protein is CASTHQDEQYF. Full variable domain (missing parts from reference TRBV19 and TRBJ2-7): DGGITQSPKYLFRKEGQNVTLSCEQNLNHDAMYWYRQDPGQGLRLIYYSQIVNDFQKGDIAEGYSVSREKKESFPLTVTSAQKNPTAFYLCASTHQDEQYFGPGTRLTVT.

The V and J genes are TRBV6-5 and TRBJ2-7; TRBD2 matches at 10 bases. Per germline, CDR1 MNHEY and CDR2 SVGAGI. This CDR3 region has 16 residues. J was trimmed by 5 bases and V by 2 bases; bases with no gene match: 9. The CDR3 loop is CASSYPRGSGGDEQYF. The CDR3 nucleotides are TGTGCCAGCAGTTACCCCCGGGGCAGCGGGGGGGACGAGCAGTACTTC.

V and J are TRBV7-2 and TRBJ2-2, with 8 bases aligning to TRBD1. There are 17 residues in the CDR3. Trimming took 6 bases from V and 3 from J; bases not matched to a gene: 12. Germline V lookup: CDR1 SGHTA, CDR2 FQGNSA. CDR3 in DNA: TGTGCCAGCAGAACAACCTGGACAGGGCGCGACACCGGGGAGCTGTTTTTT. Residues: CASRTTWTGRDTGELFF.